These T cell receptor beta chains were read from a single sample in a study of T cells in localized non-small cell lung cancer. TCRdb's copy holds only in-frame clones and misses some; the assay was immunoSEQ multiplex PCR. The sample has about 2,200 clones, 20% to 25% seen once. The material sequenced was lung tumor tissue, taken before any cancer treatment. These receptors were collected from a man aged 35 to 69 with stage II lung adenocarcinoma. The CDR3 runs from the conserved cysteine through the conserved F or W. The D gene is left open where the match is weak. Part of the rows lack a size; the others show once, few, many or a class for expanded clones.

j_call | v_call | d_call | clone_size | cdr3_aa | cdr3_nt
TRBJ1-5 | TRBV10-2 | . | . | CASSDPGVGRYAQPQHF | TGCGCCAGCAGTGATCCTGGCGTGGGCCGCTACGCTCAGCCCCAGCATTTT
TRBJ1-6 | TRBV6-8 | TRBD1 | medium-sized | CASNDRGSPLHF | TGTGCCAGCAACGACAGGGGTTCACCCCTCCACTTT
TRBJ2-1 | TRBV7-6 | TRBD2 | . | CASSQVRGGTSGLLEQFF | TGTGCCAGCAGCCAAGTAAGGGGAGGGACTAGCGGGCTGTTGGAGCAGTTCTTC
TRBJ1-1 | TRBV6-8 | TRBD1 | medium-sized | CASSTRTGNTEAFF | TGTGCCAGCAGTACAAGGACAGGGAACACTGAAGCTTTCTTT
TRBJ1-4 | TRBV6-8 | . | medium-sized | CASSSSGYTTNEKLFF | TGTGCCAGCAGTTCTTCAGGTTATACAACTAATGAAAAACTGTTTTTT
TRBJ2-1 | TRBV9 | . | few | CASSESTVYNEQFF | TGTGCCAGCAGCGAATCGACGGTTTACAATGAGCAGTTCTTC
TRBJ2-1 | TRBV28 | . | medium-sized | CASSLRLYNEQFF | TGTGCCAGCAGTTTAAGGCTTTACAATGAGCAGTTCTTC
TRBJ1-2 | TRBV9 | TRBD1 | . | CASSPPGQGVNYGYTF | TGTGCCAGCAGCCCCCCGGGACAGGGGGTTAACTATGGCTACACCTTC
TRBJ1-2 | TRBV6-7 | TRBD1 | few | CASSYPGTVTYLFNYGYTF | TGTGCCAGCAGTTACCCTGGGACAGTGACTTATTTATTTAACTATGGCTACACCTTC
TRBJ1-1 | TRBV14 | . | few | CASSPAWGRSIDEAFF | TGTGCCAGCAGCCCCGCTTGGGGTCGATCAATTGATGAAGCTTTCTTT
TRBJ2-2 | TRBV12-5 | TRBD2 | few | CASTGLAGAGELFF | TGTGCCAGTACGGGACTAGCGGGAGCCGGGGAGCTGTTTTTT
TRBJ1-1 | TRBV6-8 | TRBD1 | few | CASRNRDRGRNTEAFF | TGTGCCAGCAGAAACCGGGACAGGGGGCGCAACACTGAAGCTTTCTTT
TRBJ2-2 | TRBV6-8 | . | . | CASSKTDEAGELFF | TGTGCCAGCAGTAAAACGGACGAGGCCGGGGAGCTGTTTTTT
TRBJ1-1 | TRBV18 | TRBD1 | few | CASQPTGGPAGNTEAFF | TGTGCCAGTCAACCGACAGGGGGCCCGGCGGGGAACACTGAAGCTTTCTTT
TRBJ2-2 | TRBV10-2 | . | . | CASSESSDTGELFF | TGCGCCAGCAGTGAGTCGAGTGACACCGGGGAGCTGTTTTTT
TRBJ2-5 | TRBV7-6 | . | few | CASSLEGLGQETQYF | TGTGCTAGCAGCTTAGAGGGTTTGGGGCAAGAGACCCAGTACTTC
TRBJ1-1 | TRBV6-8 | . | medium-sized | CASSYAREALNTEAFF | TGTGCCAGCAGTTACGCCAGGGAGGCCCTAAACACTGAAGCTTTCTTT
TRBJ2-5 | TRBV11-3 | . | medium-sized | CASSLGEPEWGAQYF | TGTGCCAGCAGCTTAGGTGAACCGGAGTGGGGAGCCCAGTACTTC
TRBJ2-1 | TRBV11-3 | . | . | CASSPLGDHNEQFF | TGTGCCAGCAGCCCCTTAGGGGACCACAATGAGCAGTTCTTC
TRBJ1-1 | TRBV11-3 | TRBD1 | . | CASSLSGTGNTEAFF | TGTGCCAGCAGCTTGTCCGGGACAGGAAACACTGAAGCTTTCTTT
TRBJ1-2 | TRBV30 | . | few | CAWSVGGGYTF | TGTGCCTGGAGTGTAGGAGGCGGCTACACCTTC
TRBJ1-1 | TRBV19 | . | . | CASKTLTDTEAFF | TGTGCCAGTAAAACTCTGACCGACACTGAAGCTTTCTTT
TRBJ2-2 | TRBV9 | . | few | CASSSLQGELFF | TGTGCCAGCAGCTCATTGCAGGGGGAGCTGTTTTTT
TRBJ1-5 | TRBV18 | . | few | CASSPSGYLSNQPQHF | TGTGCCAGCTCACCATCGGGGTACCTTAGCAATCAGCCCCAGCATTTT
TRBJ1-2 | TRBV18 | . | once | CASSSDPVAYGYTF | TGTGCCAGCTCATCAGACCCGGTAGCCTATGGCTACACCTTC
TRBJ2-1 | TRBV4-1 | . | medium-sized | CASSRDFDTSNEQFF | TGCGCCAGCAGTCGGGACTTTGACACCTCCAATGAGCAGTTCTTC
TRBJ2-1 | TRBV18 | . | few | CASSSRRGNGGNEQFF | TGTGCCAGCTCATCACGACGGGGGAATGGGGGCAATGAGCAGTTCTTC
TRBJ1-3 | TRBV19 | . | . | CASNVGGFSGNTIYF | TGTGCCAGTAACGTAGGGGGGTTTTCTGGAAACACCATATATTTT
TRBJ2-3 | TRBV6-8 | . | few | CASSYTGSLGDTQYF | TGTGCCAGCAGTTATACGGGGAGTCTTGGAGATACGCAGTATTTT
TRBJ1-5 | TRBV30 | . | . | CAWGHDSNQPQHF | TGTGCCTGGGGACACGATAGCAATCAGCCCCAGCATTTT
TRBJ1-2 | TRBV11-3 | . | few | CASSFDGGNYGYTF | TGTGCCAGCAGCTTTGATGGAGGGAACTATGGCTACACCTTC
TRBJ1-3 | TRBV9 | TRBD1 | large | CASSDDDRGSSGNTIYF | TGTGCCAGCAGTGACGATGACAGGGGAAGCTCTGGAAACACCATATATTTT
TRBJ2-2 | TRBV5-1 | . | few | CASSLETTNTGELFF | TGCGCCAGCAGCTTGGAGACCACGAACACCGGGGAGCTGTTTTTT
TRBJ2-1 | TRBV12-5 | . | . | CASGLRGASSYNEQFF | TGTGCTAGTGGTTTGAGGGGGGCTAGCTCCTACAATGAGCAGTTCTTC
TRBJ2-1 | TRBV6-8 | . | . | CASSYVGDEQFF | TGTGCCAGCAGTTACGTGGGAGACGAGCAGTTCTTC
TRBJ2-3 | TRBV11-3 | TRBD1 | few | CASSRSGQGADTQYF | TGTGCCAGCAGCCGTTCCGGACAGGGGGCAGATACGCAGTATTTT
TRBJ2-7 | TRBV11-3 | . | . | CASSLEGAGYEQYF | TGTGCCAGCAGCTTAGAGGGGGCGGGCTACGAGCAGTACTTC
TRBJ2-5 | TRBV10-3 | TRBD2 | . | CAISESGGGARKTQYF | TGTGCCATCAGTGAGTCTGGCGGGGGGGCCAGGAAGACCCAGTACTTC
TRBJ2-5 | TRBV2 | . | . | CASSAAARQETQYF | TGTGCCAGCAGCGCCGCGGCGCGGCAAGAGACCCAGTACTTC
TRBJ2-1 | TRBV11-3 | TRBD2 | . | CASSLHGLAGGVNNEQFF | TGTGCCAGCAGCTTGCACGGACTAGCGGGGGGGGTAAACAATGAGCAGTTCTTC
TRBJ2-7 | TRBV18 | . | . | CASSLLDTGLHF | TGTGCCAGCTCCCTCTTAGATACAGGCCTACACTTC
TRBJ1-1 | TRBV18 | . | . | CASSPYIRDTEAFF | TGTGCCAGCTCACCATACATTCGGGACACTGAAGCTTTCTTT
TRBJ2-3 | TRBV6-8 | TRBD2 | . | CASSYSSWTSYADTQYF | TGTGCCAGCAGTTACTCGAGTTGGACTAGCTACGCAGATACGCAGTATTTT
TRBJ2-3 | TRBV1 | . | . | CASSLWGGLDTQYF | TGCGCCAGCAGCCTATGGGGGGGTCTGGATACGCAGTATTTT
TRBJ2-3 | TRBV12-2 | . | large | CALRGGLVGDTQYF | TGTGCCCTCAGGGGGGGACTAGTCGGAGATACGCAGTATTTT